The clone carrying this TCR beta chain has a handful of counts. PBMC libraries mostly used 450 to 600 ng of input genomic DNA, with six replicates per sample. Repertoires were generated with immunoSEQ multiplex PCR, while TCRdb's copy carries only in-frame clones and drops some. The sample holds 15,000 or so clones, 65% to 70% seen once. The entry originates in a study of neoadjuvant anti-PD-1 for oral cavity cancer. Turning to the study itself: Non-progressing patients received a fourth nivolumab dose near day 43, then surgery on days 50-56.

These newly diagnosed stage II-IVA oral cavity squamous cell carcinoma patients had no prior systemic or radiation treatment. Blood cells were analyzed directly, without culture or expansion. There are 13 residues in the CDR3. Germline CDR1 and CDR2: SNHLY and FYNNEI. Trimming took off 4 bases at V and 11 bases at J, with 15 bases between the two ends. The J gene is TRBJ1-5, the V gene TRBV2, with D perhaps matching TRBD1 (5 bases). This receptor was identified in a person aged 40-85 years with oral cavity squamous cell carcinoma. The source was PBMCs, collected before nivolumab (anti-PD-1) treatment. CDR3 region: CASSGQYLDAQHF. As DNA, the CDR3 is TGTGCCAGCAGTGGACAGTATCTCGACGCCCAGCATTTT.